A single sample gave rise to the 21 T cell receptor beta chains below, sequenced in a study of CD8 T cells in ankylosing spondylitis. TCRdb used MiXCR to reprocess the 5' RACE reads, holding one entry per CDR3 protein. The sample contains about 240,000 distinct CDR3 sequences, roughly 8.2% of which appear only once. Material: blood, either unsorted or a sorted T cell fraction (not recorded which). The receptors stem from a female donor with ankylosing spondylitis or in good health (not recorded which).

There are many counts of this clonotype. The CDR3: CASSGRTNEQFF. The CDR3 coding sequence is TGTGCCAGCAGTGGACGAACCAATGAGCAGTTCTTC. This chain links TRBV3-1 with TRBJ2-1, with D unresolved. Trimming shortened V by 6 bases and J by 6 bases, and 9 bases separated the two germline ends. The CDR3 loop spans 12 amino acids. The germline V gene encodes CDR1 LGHDT and CDR2 YNNKEL (reference sequence).

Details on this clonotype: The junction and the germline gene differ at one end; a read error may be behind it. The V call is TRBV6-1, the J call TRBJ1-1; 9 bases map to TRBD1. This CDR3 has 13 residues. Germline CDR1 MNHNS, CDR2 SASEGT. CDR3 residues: CTSSETPGTGAFF. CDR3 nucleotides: TGTACCAGCAGTGAAACCCCGGGGACAGGGGCTTTCTTT.

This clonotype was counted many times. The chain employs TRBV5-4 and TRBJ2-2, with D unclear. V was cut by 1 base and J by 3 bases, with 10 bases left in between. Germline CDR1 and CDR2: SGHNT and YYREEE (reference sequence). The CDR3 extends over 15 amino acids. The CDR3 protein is CASSLQSGDTGELFF. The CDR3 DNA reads TGTGCCAGCAGCTTGCAGTCGGGCGACACCGGGGAGCTGTTTTTT.

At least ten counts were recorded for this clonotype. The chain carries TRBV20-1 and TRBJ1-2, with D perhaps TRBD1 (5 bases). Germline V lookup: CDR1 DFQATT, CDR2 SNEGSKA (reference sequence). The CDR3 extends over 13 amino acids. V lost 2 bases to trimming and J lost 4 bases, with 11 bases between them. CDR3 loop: CSARQGYSYGYTF. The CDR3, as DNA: TGCAGTGCTAGACAGGGATACAGCTATGGCTACACCTTC.

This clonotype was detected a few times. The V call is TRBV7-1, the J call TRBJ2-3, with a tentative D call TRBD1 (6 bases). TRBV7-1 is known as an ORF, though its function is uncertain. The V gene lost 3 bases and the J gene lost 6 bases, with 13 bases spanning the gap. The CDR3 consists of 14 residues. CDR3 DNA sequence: TGTGCCAGCAGCTCGCGGACAGAATTCGATACGCAGTATTTT. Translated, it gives CASSSRTEFDTQYF.

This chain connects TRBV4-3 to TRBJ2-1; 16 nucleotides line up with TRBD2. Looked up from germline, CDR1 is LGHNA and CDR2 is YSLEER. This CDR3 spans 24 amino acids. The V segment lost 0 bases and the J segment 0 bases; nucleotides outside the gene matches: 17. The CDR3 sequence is CASSQENRTGPGLAGGSSYNEQFF. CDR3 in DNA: TGCGCCAGCAGCCAAGAAAATAGGACAGGGCCGGGACTAGCGGGAGGGAGCTCCTACAATGAGCAGTTCTTC.

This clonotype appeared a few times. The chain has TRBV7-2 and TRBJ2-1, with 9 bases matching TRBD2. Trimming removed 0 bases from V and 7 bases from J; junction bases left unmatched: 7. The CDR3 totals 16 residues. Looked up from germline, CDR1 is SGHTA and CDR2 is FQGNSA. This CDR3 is CASSLASGSNRNEQFF. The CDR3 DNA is TGTGCCAGCAGCTTAGCTAGCGGGAGTAATAGGAATGAGCAGTTCTTC.

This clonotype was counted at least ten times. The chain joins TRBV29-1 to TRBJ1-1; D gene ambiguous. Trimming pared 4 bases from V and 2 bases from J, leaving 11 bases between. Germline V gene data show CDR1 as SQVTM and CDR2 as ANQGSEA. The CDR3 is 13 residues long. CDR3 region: CSVAHGSNTEAFF. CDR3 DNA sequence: TGCAGCGTTGCCCACGGCTCTAACACTGAAGCTTTCTTT.

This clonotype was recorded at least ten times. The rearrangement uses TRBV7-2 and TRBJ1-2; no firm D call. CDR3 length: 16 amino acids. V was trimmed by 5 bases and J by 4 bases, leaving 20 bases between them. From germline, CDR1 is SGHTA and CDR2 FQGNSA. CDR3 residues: CASSHRAGLAAYGYTF. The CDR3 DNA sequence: TGTGCCAGCAGCCACCGGGCAGGATTGGCTGCCTATGGCTACACCTTC.

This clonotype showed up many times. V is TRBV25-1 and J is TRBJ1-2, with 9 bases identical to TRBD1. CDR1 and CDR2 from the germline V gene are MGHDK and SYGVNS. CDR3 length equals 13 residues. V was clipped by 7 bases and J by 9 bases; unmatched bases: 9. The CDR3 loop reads CASTPGQGSSYTF. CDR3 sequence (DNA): TGTGCCAGCACACCGGGACAGGGTTCAAGCTACACCTTC.

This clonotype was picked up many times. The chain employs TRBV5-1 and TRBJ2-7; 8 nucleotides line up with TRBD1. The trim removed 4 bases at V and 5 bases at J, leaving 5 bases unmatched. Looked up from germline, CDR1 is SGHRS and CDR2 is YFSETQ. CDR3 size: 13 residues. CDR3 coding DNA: TGCGCCAGCAGCCCGTCGACAGGGGACGAGCAGTACTTC. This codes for CASSPSTGDEQYF.

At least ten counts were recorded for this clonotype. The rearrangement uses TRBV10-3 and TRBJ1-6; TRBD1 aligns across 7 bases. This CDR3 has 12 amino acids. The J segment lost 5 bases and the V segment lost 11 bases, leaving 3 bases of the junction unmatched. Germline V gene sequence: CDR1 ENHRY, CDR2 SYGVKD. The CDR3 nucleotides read TGTGCCTCCGGGACAGATAATTCACCCCTCCACTTT. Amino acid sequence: CASGTDNSPLHF.

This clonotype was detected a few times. CDR3 amino acids: CSATLRAGGGGEQFF. DNA of the CDR3: TGCAGTGCTACTCTTAGAGCGGGAGGGGGCGGTGAGCAGTTCTTC. The rearrangement joins TRBV20-1 to TRBJ2-1; 10 bases are shared with TRBD2. Per germline, CDR1 DFQATT and CDR2 SNEGSKA (reference sequence). Trimming cost V 4 bases and J 9 bases; bases outside gene matches: 12. The CDR3 totals 15 residues.

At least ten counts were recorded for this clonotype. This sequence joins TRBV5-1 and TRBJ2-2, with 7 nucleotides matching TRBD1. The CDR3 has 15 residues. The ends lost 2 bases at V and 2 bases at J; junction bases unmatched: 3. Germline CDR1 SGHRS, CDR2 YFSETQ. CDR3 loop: CASSFGTVNTGELFF. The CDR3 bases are TGCGCCAGCAGCTTCGGGACAGTTAACACCGGGGAGCTGTTTTTT.

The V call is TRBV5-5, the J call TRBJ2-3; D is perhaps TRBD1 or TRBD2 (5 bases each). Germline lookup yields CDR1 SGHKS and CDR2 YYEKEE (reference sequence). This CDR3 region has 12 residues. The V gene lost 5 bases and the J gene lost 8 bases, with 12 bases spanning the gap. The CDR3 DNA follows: TGTGCCAGCAGACCCAGAGGGACTACGCAGTATTTT. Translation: CASRPRGTTQYF.

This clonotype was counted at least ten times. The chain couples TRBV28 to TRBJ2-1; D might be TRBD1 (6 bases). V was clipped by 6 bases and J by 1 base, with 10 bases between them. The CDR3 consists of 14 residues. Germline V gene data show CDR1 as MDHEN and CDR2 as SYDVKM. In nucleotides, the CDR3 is TGTGCCAGCAGACAGGGTACGTCCTACAATGAGCAGTTCTTC. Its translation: CASRQGTSYNEQFF.

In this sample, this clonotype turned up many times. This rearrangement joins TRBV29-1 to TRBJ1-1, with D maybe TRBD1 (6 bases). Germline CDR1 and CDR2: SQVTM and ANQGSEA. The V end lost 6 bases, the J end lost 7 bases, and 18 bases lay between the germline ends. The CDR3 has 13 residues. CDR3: CSVAQRQANEAFF. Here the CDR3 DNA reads TGCAGCGTCGCCCAGAGACAGGCGAATGAAGCTTTCTTT.

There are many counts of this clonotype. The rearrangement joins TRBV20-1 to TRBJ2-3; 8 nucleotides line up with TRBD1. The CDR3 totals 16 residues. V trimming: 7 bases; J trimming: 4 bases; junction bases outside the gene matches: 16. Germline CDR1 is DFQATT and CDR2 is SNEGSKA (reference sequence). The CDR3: CSVSTFQGAGADTQYF. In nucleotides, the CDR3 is TGCAGTGTTTCCACCTTCCAGGGGGCAGGTGCAGATACGCAGTATTTT.

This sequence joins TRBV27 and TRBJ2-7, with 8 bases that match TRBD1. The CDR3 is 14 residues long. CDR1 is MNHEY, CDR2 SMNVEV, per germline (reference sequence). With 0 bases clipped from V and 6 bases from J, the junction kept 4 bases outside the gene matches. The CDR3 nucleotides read TGTGCCAGCAGTTTATCCGGGACAGGCGGCGAGCAGTACTTC. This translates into CASSLSGTGGEQYF.

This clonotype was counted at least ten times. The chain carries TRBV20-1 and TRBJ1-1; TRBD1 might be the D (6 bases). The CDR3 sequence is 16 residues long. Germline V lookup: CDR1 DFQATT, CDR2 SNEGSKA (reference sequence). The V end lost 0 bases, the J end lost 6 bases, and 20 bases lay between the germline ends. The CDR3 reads CSARDLSRGQIAEAFF. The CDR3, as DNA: TGCAGTGCTAGAGATCTAAGTCGGGGACAAATAGCTGAAGCTTTCTTT.

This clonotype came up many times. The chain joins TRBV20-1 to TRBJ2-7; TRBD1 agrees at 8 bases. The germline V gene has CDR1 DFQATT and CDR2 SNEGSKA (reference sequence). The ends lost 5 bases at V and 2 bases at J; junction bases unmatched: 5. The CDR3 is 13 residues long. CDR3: CSAPGTGPYEQYF. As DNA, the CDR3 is TGCAGTGCTCCCGGGACAGGCCCCTACGAGCAGTACTTC.